This entry describes one TCR beta chain. Its antigen is currently unknown. The CDR3 consists of 14 residues. CDR1 is LGHDT and CDR2 is YNNKEL in the germline V gene (reference sequence). Trimming removed 1 base from V and 8 bases from J, with 9 bases in between. The sample comes from a study of blood T cells in healthy people across ages. Study observations and caveats: Higher diversity and more naive CD4+ cells were features of long-lived donors, compared to aged donors.

A second PCR, run for roughly 7 to 11 cycles, used a sample-barcoded 5' primer plus a J-beta primer mix. A template-switch adaptor containing 12 random nucleotides labeled each cDNA molecule. TCRdb fed the 5' RACE reads into MiXCR, producing one record per CDR3 protein. This table has 500,000 to 550,000 distinct CDR3 sequences, around 24% appearing once. The data were also submitted as part of a second study, on T cells of mothers and their children. As that report states: The study obtained over 9 million TCR beta CDR3 reads per mother and about 3 million per child.

The V and J genes are TRBV3-1 and TRBJ1-6; D call uncertain. Sequenced: blood. This clonotype was obtained from a boy younger than 18 in good health. In DNA form, the CDR3 reads TGTGCCAGCAGCCAAGCTTCAGCGGATTCACCCCTCCACTTT. Residues: CASSQASADSPLHF.